This TCR beta chain was sequenced in a study of blood T cells in healthy people across ages. The length of the CDR3 is 15 residues. Per the germline V gene, CDR1 is LNHNV and CDR2 is YYDKDF (reference sequence). A J-beta primer mix and a sample-barcoded 5' primer were used in a second PCR of about 7 to 12 cycles. Individual samples furnished no less than 2.5 million CDR3-containing paired-end reads apiece. MiXCR, run by TCRdb on the 5' RACE reads, gives a single entry per CDR3 protein. This table holds 1.5 million to 2 million distinct CDR3 sequences, roughly 27% found once. Study-wide results and limits: The unknown donor CMV status may have confounded expanded clonotype changes. In these data, TCR beta diversity tracked strongly with naive T cell percentage.

As to this clonotype: The antigen remains unidentified. At one end the junction does not follow the germline gene, possibly because of a read error.

The sequenced material came from blood. The clonotype comes from a woman in her 30s in good health. The V gene is TRBV15, the J gene TRBJ2-3, with no clear D. CDR3 amino acids: CVTSRVNGFPDTQYF. The DNA of the CDR3 is TGTGTCACCAGCAGAGTGAACGGGTTTCCAGATACGCAGTATTTT. The full variable domain, with the rest looked up from reference TRBV15 and TRBJ2-3, is DAMVIQNPRYQVTQFGKPVTLSCSQTLNHNVMYWYQQKSSQAPKLLFHYYDKDFNNEADTPDNFQSRRPNTSFCFLDIRSPGLGDTAMYLCVTSRVNGFPDTQYFGPGTRLTVL.